This TCR beta chain is drawn from a study of cytomegalovirus exposure and HLA in healthy donors (dated 2017 in TCRdb). At the level of the whole study: An earlier analysis of around 600 of the donors reported more than 250 Gb of sequence data and more than 90 million unique TCR beta sequences from 150 million to 200 million T cells. The number of donors typed differed by locus, with 629-630 for A, B, C, DRB1 and DQB1, roughly 520 for DQA1, some 570 for DPA1, and 400 to 490 for DPB1. Donor age, sex, ethnicity and CMV serostatus were compiled alongside the repertoire data. Of the 300 to 500 genotyped donors, 80% to 90% were placed in the genetic ancestry cluster associated with self-reported Caucasian donors. A later genetic analysis used genome-wide SNP genotypes for about 55% of the 666 donors, treating that subset as a discovery cohort. Roughly 290 gigabases of sequencing data and about 92 million unique TCR sequences made up an early release that covered about 640 HLA-typed donors. A separate validation cohort of 100 to 150 different subjects was used in addition to the roughly 640-subject first cohort. To predict cytomegalovirus infection status, the study brought together high-throughput TCR immunosequencing, statistical association of individual TCRs with disease status, and machine learning. Rather than drawing on any new phenotypic data, the later analysis identified candidate immune exposures from TCR beta sequences and the way those sequences occurred across donors. Class I and class II HLA loci were covered by the typing at four-digit resolution. The study used immunosequencing to profile the T cell repertoires of several hundred subjects and linked those repertoires to cytomegalovirus serostatus. A later analysis re-analyzed previously published TCR beta repertoires from 500 to 700 donors and added high-resolution HLA genotyping to study TCR occurrence patterns. The study aimed to test whether signatures of past pathogen exposure could be identified by cataloging public T cell receptors. An earlier analysis of 500 to 750 of the donors applied high-throughput TCR beta sequencing to assess whether each TCR beta V gene segment acted as functional or pseudogenic. All discovery cohort repertoires had been generated on a single sequencing platform. Roughly five DR-DQ haplotypes were treated as single units for association and clustering because of strong linkage in the cohort. Among a few hundred genotyped donors of the cohort, an average of approximately 240,000 unique TCR beta nucleotide sequences were sequenced per donor, 15% to 20% of them non-productive.

Receptor amplification or capture employed the immunoSEQ multiplex PCR assay. A mixture of 60 forward primers for TCR Vbeta segments and 13 reverse primers for TCR Jbeta segments was used in the multiplex PCR. The CDR3 region of rearranged TCR beta genes was amplified from genomic DNA by a multiplex PCR assay. The Illumina HiSeq System was used to sequence the amplified TCR beta libraries as 87-base-pair reads. In the original analysis: In a later analysis, some 80 million unique TCR beta chains were counted across the 500 to 700 repertoires, and about 9.9 million of these chains were shared by at least two donors. A nearest-neighbor algorithm error-corrected the raw reads and collapsed the reads into unique sequences, merging closely related sequences to remove PCR and sequencing errors. To assign V, D and J gene segments, CDR3 sequences were aligned to IMGT reference sequences. For a sequence to be retained, at least a six-nucleotide match to both a V gene segment and a J gene segment was required. A rearrangement counted as productive if the CDR3 had no stop codons and remained in frame with V and J, and every other rearrangement counted as non-productive. CDR3 was defined by IMGT convention, running from the second conserved V-encoded cysteine to the conserved J-encoded phenylalanine. Sequences without an unambiguous match to a single V gene segment were excluded from the earlier analysis of almost 600 of the donors. An earlier analysis of 500 to 700 of the donors classified V segments as functional when productive rearrangements were above 56.7% and as segregating when the standard deviation between donors was above 5%. To diagnose cytomegalovirus status from the catalog of TCR beta chain sequences, a statistical classification framework was built. A later analysis assigned V and J genes by comparing TCR nucleotide sequences with IMGT/GENE-DB human TR gene sequences. A later analysis assigned CDR3 sequences and most-parsimonious VDJ recombination scenarios with the TCRdist pipeline. In a later analysis, each TCR beta chain was defined by its CDR3 amino acid sequence together with its V-gene family, and reads without a unique V-gene family were excluded. To address suspected cross-contamination and a sequencing artifact, a later analysis removed 450 to 700 highly shared, low-generation-probability nucleotide sequences. In a later analysis, a clonal expansion index for each public chain was calculated from normalized within-repertoire ranks of inferred template counts. A later analysis computed generation probabilities with a VDJ recombination model fitted to out-of-frame rearrangements, and checked the results against IGoR. In a later analysis, TCR-TCR, TCR-HLA and TCR-CMV co-occurrence was scored with hypergeometric tests, and a repertoire-size bias correction was applied to TCR pairs. In a later analysis, false discovery rates were estimated by permuting HLA or CMV assignments 20 times. In a later analysis, co-occurring TCRs were grouped with DBSCAN, and TCRdist sequence similarity was added when clustering was performed within HLA-allele-positive subsets. Repertoires with fewer than 30,000 or more than 120,000 public chains, plus five repertoires with anomalous nucleotide sharing, were excluded from co-occurrence clustering. TCRdb retrieved this table from immuneACCESS and kept in-frame rearrangements only. Not all clones are present; in checked studies, unresolved V genes account for under half, and no reason is known for the remainder. V and J calls and clone size are those listed in that table; D and trimming were worked out from the DNA. Recorded for this sample are around 180,000 clones; around 68% of them occurred a single time. The ten largest account for roughly 1.6% of the sample.

The cohort consisted of approximately 670 healthy bone marrow donors. At the time of sampling, every cohort member was nominally healthy, though immune exposures that went unrecorded were likely present. The donor was CMV seronegative and was included in the group of a few hundred seronegative cohort members. A peripheral blood sample was collected from each donor, and TCR beta sequencing was performed on peripheral blood mononuclear cells. The Qiagen DNeasy Blood Extraction Kit was used to extract genomic DNA from the blood cell samples. The CDR1 and CDR2 encoded by the germline V gene (reference sequence) are SEHNR and FQNEAQ. V is clipped by 5 bases and J by 3 bases, and the sequence between their germline boundaries is 16 bases long. The CDR3 measures 15 amino acids from cysteine to phenylalanine. The read is trimmed to its CDR3 DNA, 45 bases read in frame from base 1. General findings and caveats noted by the study authors: Sequencing depth was assumed to be roughly uniform across donors in the presence/absence analyses, though that assumption may not hold. For the cohort, immune exposure information was limited to CMV serostatus. A cluster of highly shared sequence variants was judged likely to represent a technical artifact of the sequencing pipeline. The study listed around 160 TCR beta chains as associated with cytomegalovirus. The 87-base-pair reads could not distinguish some IMGT-functional V segments, including TRBV6-2 and TRBV6-3, so those segments were excluded. A later genetic analysis associated a missense DCLRE1C variant with V-gene and J-gene trimming of TCR beta chains, and an independent cohort replicated the association. In an earlier analysis of 587 of the donors, most TCR beta V segments appeared in productive rearrangements about 87% or about 30% of the time, broadly matching IMGT annotations. The classifier was reported to diagnose cytomegalovirus status with high specificity and sensitivity in both the original and validation cohorts. Because counts were too low, about 15 rarely observed V segments, including chromosome 9 orphons, were left out of the earlier analysis of 587 of the donors. Most TCR sequences were observed very rarely across donors, whereas some public TCRs were present in many individuals. According to the authors, the approach could potentially be generalized to other disease states and immunological phenotypes. At a false discovery rate of 0.05, a later analysis linked around 17,000 TCR beta sequences to specific HLA alleles. Correlated functional status among segregating V segments might be attributable to linkage disequilibrium, but an unknown experimental factor could not be ruled out. In a later analysis, the rate of TCR association differed among HLA loci, with DRB1 alleles having the most associated TCRs and HLA-C alleles having the fewest. Strong co-occurrence of HLA alleles, especially DR and DQ, made assigning TCR associations to individual alleles difficult. In a later analysis, HLA-associated TCR beta chains showed more clonal expansion and lower generation probabilities than non-associated chains that were equally common. In vitro tests confirmed that a few of the cytomegalovirus-associated TCR beta chains recognize cytomegalovirus antigens. A further reported finding was that TCR beta sequences accurately predicted the HLA-A and HLA-B alleles for most subjects in the first cohort. In a later analysis, several top co-occurrence clusters were reported to appear linked to parvovirus B19, influenza, CMV and Epstein-Barr virus. According to a later analysis, most CMV-associated TCR beta chains appeared to be HLA-restricted, and the HLA associations seemed to be driven largely by CMV exposure. A later genetic analysis reported fewer N-insertions in productive TCRs among donors in an Asian-associated ancestry cluster than the roughly 720-donor mean. Because HLA typing was unavailable for some donors at each locus, only the typed subset was used in association tests. Only TCR beta chains were sequenced in this cohort, and the absence of alpha or paired-chain data limited detectable features.

Details on this clone: Its antigen is unknown. It has no much larger one-base neighbor in the sample; base qualities were not kept.

What was sequenced was PBMCs. Rearrangement joined TRBV7-9 to TRBJ1-1, with the D gene uncertain. This receptor was identified in a girl between 10 and 17 years old in good health and CMV-seronegative. The DNA sequence is given as TGTGCCAGCAGCCCTCCGGTGAAGATTGACACTGAAGCTTTCTTT. Translated, this is CASSPPVKIDTEAFF.